This TCR beta chain was obtained from a study of regulatory T cells in long-lasting Graves disease. This sample's time point: newly diagnosed GD, antithyroid drugs for less than 3 months. PBMCs provided the RNA from which the TCR library was made. At least ten counts were recorded for this clonotype. The antigen is not known. Building the TCR beta libraries relied on iRepertoire HTBI primers, and CDR3 regions underwent Arm-PCR. TCRdb used MiXCR to reprocess the multiplex PCR reads, holding one entry per CDR3 protein. The sample consists of hundreds of thousands of distinct CDR3 sequences, approximately 15% of them appearing once. CDR1 is SGHAT, CDR2 FQNNGV, per germline. The CDR3 extends over 15 amino acids. Trimming left V 5 bases short and J 7 bases short, with 18 bases between. Study conclusions and caveats: Few sampled subjects may have lowered accuracy.

These records were also assigned to another study, of T cells in Graves' hyperthyroidism and ophthalmopathy. That publication notes: Within blood appeared most thyroid clonotypes that had expanded above 0.001.

Sequenced here: peripheral blood mononuclear cells (PBMCs), sampled at new diagnosis, from a patient treated with antithyroid drugs. The V and J genes are TRBV11-2 and TRBJ2-1; D possibly matches TRBD1 or TRBD2 (5 bases each). The TCR was taken from a woman aged 25 to 39 with Graves disease. The CDR3 DNA follows: TGTGCCAGCAGCCACGTAGGACCGGGGCGAAATGAGCAGTTCTTC. Its protein product is CASSHVGPGRNEQFF.